Below, 28 T cell receptor beta chains from the same sample are listed, as sequenced in a study of vaccination and CD4 T cells after COVID-19. These receptors' antigens are unknown. Cultured CD4+ T cell DNA was sequenced using the Oncomine TCR Beta short-read assay. One entry per CDR3 protein, called by TCRdb with MiXCR from the PCR reads. Of 15,000 to 20,000 distinct CDR3 sequences listed, about 63% are singletons. Treatment described: approximately nine-day PBMC culture with coronavirus spike peptide pools or control peptides (ViraFEST assay). Sequenced input: CD4+ T cells from blood, cultured in vitro. Every receptor here comes from a human donor who had recovered from COVID-19.

This sequence joins TRBV24-1 and TRBJ2-3, with D perhaps TRBD2 (5 bases). CDR3 length: 14 residues. Germline loops: CDR1 KGHDR, CDR2 SFDVKD. Trimming stripped 6 bases from V and 2 bases from J, with 11 bases between. CDR3 in DNA: TGTGCCACCAGTCTAGAGGGTTACACAGATACGCAGTATTTT. Translation gives CATSLEGYTDTQYF.

This clonotype came up once. This chain joins TRBV7-8 and TRBJ2-1, with 11 bases aligning to TRBD2. The germline gives CDR1 SGHVS, CDR2 FQNEAQ. The CDR3 covers 15 residues. V lost 5 bases and J lost 5; bases outside the gene matches: 5. Written as DNA, the CDR3 is TGTGCCAGCAGCGTAAGACTAGCGGGGAACAATGAGCAGTTCTTC. Translated, it gives CASSVRLAGNNEQFF. Variable domain in full (rest from reference TRBV7-8 and TRBJ2-1): GAGVSQSPRYKVAKRGQDVALRCDPISGHVSLFWYQQALGQGPEFLTYFQNEAQLDKSGLPSDRFFAERPEGSVSTLKIQRTQQEDSAVYLCASSVRLAGNNEQFFGPGTRLTVL.

V is TRBV20-1 and J is TRBJ2-1; no definite D call. The CDR3 is made up of 16 amino acids. CDR1 is DFQATT and CDR2 is SNEGSKA in the germline V gene (reference sequence). Trimming pared 3 bases from V and 0 bases from J, leaving 15 bases between. CDR3 residues: CSASSAEKSSYNEQFF. DNA of the CDR3: TGCAGTGCTAGTTCGGCGGAAAAAAGCTCCTACAATGAGCAGTTCTTC.

This clonotype was counted only a few times. V usage is TRBV7-8 and J usage is TRBJ1-2; no reliable D call. The germline gives CDR1 SGHVS, CDR2 FQNEAQ. V lost 1 base and J 4 bases, leaving 4 bases between the germline ends. The CDR3 runs to 12 residues. CDR3 residues: CASSLDLYGYTF. DNA of the CDR3: TGTGCCAGCAGCTTAGACCTCTATGGCTACACCTTC.

In its sample, this clonotype was seen a few times. The V call is TRBV20-1, the J call TRBJ1-2; D not certain. V lost 3 bases and J lost 3, with 11 bases in between. The CDR3 length is 13 residues. Germline CDR1 reads DFQATT; CDR2 reads SNEGSKA (reference sequence). This CDR3 is CSASGQTYYGYTF. The DNA of the CDR3 is TGCAGTGCTAGCGGGCAGACTTACTATGGCTACACCTTC.

This chain connects TRBV25-1 to TRBJ2-3; 8 positions agree with TRBD2. CDR1 is MGHDK, CDR2 SYGVNS, per germline. CDR3 size: 16 residues. The V gene end was trimmed by 3 bases and the J gene end by 5 bases; junction bases not matched to a gene: 10. CDR3 bases: TGTGCCAGCAGTGATAGCGGGATTTCCCCACAAGATACGCAGTATTTT. Its translation: CASSDSGISPQDTQYF.

There are a few counts of this clonotype. J is TRBJ2-5 and V is TRBV6-1, with 9 bases aligning to TRBD2. V dropped 1 base and J dropped 2; count of bases not matched to a gene: 8. The CDR3 consists of 17 residues. Germline V gives CDR1 MNHNS, CDR2 SASEGT. CDR3 sequence (DNA): TGTGCCAGCAGTGAAGTTTGGTCTAGCGGGGATCAAGAGACCCAGTACTTC. Protein product: CASSEVWSSGDQETQYF.

The chain couples TRBV28 to TRBJ2-7, with 9 nucleotides matching TRBD2. The CDR3 is 14 residues long. V was clipped by 7 bases and J by 4 bases; unmatched bases: 8. CDR1 and CDR2 from the germline V gene are MDHEN and SYDVKM. The CDR3 DNA follows: TGTGCCAGCACTAGTAGCGGGAGCCTTTACGAGCAGTACTTC. This translates into CASTSSGSLYEQYF.

The gene calls are TRBV21-1 and TRBJ2-2; whether TRBD1, the table's D call, matches the DNA was not checked. TRBV21-1 is labeled a pseudogene. The CDR3 sequence is 17 residues long. This CDR3 is CASSKSARDGKGGELFF. CDR3 coding DNA: TGTGCCAGCAGCAAAAGTGCGAGGGACGGTAAGGGTGGGGAGCTGTTTTTT.

This sequence joins TRBV7-9 and TRBJ2-5; no definite D call. The CDR3 is 13 residues long. Looked up from germline, CDR1 is SEHNR and CDR2 is FQNEAQ (reference sequence). Between the trimmed V and J ends, which lost 5 bases and 5 bases, there was a span of 12 bases. In nucleotides, the CDR3 is TGTGCCAGCAGCCCGGTGCTTCAGGAGACCCAGTACTTC. Translated: CASSPVLQETQYF.

The V gene is TRBV11-2, the J gene TRBJ2-7; tentative D call: TRBD2 (5 bases). There are 12 residues in the CDR3. Trimming took off 5 bases at V and 5 bases at J, with 10 bases between the two ends. Germline CDR1 and CDR2: SGHAT and FQNNGV. CDR3: CASSRTSHEQYF. CDR3 nucleotide sequence: TGTGCCAGCAGCCGAACTAGTCACGAGCAGTACTTC.

This clonotype was observed a few times. The chain is built from TRBV6-1 and TRBJ1-5; D may be TRBD1 (5 bases). Germline V CDR1 and CDR2: MNHNS, SASEGT. The CDR3 is 13 residues long. Trimming took 10 bases from V and 5 from J, leaving 15 bases between them. The CDR3 bases are TGTGCCACCAGGGAAAGGGCGGATCAGCCCCAGCATTTT. As protein: CATRERADQPQHF.

This sequence joins TRBV20-1 and TRBJ2-3; TRBD2 matches at 12 bases. The CDR3 spans 16 residues. After removal of 2 bases from V and 7 bases from J, the junction contained 10 bases not matched to a gene. The germline CDR1 and CDR2 sequences are DFQATT and SNEGSKA (reference sequence). CDR3 DNA: TGCAGTGCTAGACGGCAACTCGGGACTAGCGGGCATACGCAGTATTTT. This encodes CSARRQLGTSGHTQYF.

The sample holds a few counts of this clonotype. This sequence joins TRBV11-2 and TRBJ2-2; D gene ambiguous. The V and J ends lost 1 base and 4 bases respectively, with 7 bases between them. Germline lookup yields CDR1 SGHAT and CDR2 FQNNGV. The CDR3 runs to 14 residues. CDR3 sequence reads: CASSLGFVTGELFF. The CDR3 region has the DNA TGTGCCAGCAGCTTAGGGTTTGTCACCGGGGAGCTGTTTTTT. The full variable domain, in which reference TRBV11-2 and TRBJ2-2 provide the parts outside the CDR3, is EAGVAQSPRYKIIEKRQSVAFWCNPISGHATLYWYQQILGQGPKLLIQFQNNGVVDDSQLPKDRFSAERLKGVDSTLKIQPAKLEDSAVYLCASSLGFVTGELFFGEGSRLTVL.

The chain combines TRBV7-9 with TRBJ2-1, with D unclear. Trimming left V 2 bases short and J 1 base short, with 12 bases between. The CDR3 sequence is 16 residues long. Germline V CDR1 and CDR2: SEHNR, FQNEAQ (reference sequence). The CDR3 is CASSLRSGPSYNEQFF. As DNA, the CDR3 is TGTGCCAGCAGCTTAAGGTCTGGGCCGTCCTACAATGAGCAGTTCTTC.

This chain connects TRBV5-8 to TRBJ1-1; the match to TRBD1 covers 9 bases. This CDR3 region has 15 residues. Germline V gene data show CDR1 as SGHTS and CDR2 as YDEGEE. J gave up 8 bases and V 2 bases, and 10 bases lay outside the gene matches. DNA for the CDR3: TGTGCCAGCAGCTTTACAGGGGGCCGTTCGCCCGAAGCTTTCTTT. As protein: CASSFTGGRSPEAFF. Complete variable domain (other parts from reference TRBV5-8 and TRBJ1-1): EAGVTQSPTHLIKTRGQQATLRCSPISGHTSVYWYQQALGLGLQFLLWYDEGEERNRGNFPPRFSGRQFPNYSSELNVNALELEDSALYLCASSFTGGRSPEAFFGQGTRLTVV.

This clonotype was counted a few times. J is TRBJ2-5 and V is TRBV2; tentatively, D is TRBD1 (5 bases). V was pared by 6 bases and J by 0 bases, with 11 bases between. This CDR3 comprises 14 residues. Germline values: CDR1 SNHLY, CDR2 FYNNEI. The CDR3 sequence is CASSQTVYQETQYF. The CDR3 bases are TGTGCCAGCAGCCAGACAGTGTACCAAGAGACCCAGTACTTC.

This clonotype was counted between two and nine times. The rearrangement joins TRBV6-1 to TRBJ1-2, with D perhaps TRBD1 (6 bases). Trimming left V 8 bases short and J 4 bases short, with 17 bases between. This CDR3 is 14 amino acids long. Per germline, CDR1 MNHNS and CDR2 SASEGT. CDR3 in DNA: TGTGCCAGCCATCCCCCAGGGGACTTCTATGGCTACACCTTC. Translated: CASHPPGDFYGYTF.

This chain links TRBV20-1 with TRBJ2-1; the match to TRBD2 covers 10 bases. The length of the CDR3 is 14 residues. Trimming took 2 bases from V and 8 from J; bases not matched to a gene: 6. From germline, CDR1 is DFQATT and CDR2 SNEGSKA (reference sequence). The CDR3, as DNA: TGCAGTGCTAGACTAGCGGGAGAAGTCTATGAGCAGTTCTTC. The encoded protein is CSARLAGEVYEQFF.

V gene TRBV5-6 combines with J gene TRBJ1-1, with a tentative D call TRBD1 (5 bases). Between the trimmed V and J ends, which lost 1 base and 0 bases, there was a span of 13 bases. The length of the CDR3 is 16 residues. Germline V gives CDR1 SGHDT, CDR2 YYEEEE. The CDR3 DNA follows: TGTGCCAGCAGCTTGCCCGGCACCAGGGTGAACACTGAAGCTTTCTTT. The encoded protein is CASSLPGTRVNTEAFF.

The chain carries TRBV20-1 and TRBJ1-4; D might be TRBD1 (5 bases). The CDR3 sequence is 16 residues long. V lost 2 bases to trimming and J lost 2 bases, with 15 bases between them. CDR1 DFQATT and CDR2 SNEGSKA come from the germline V gene (reference sequence). The CDR3 reads CSARSHSRVTNEKLFF. As DNA, the CDR3 is TGCAGTGCTAGATCCCACTCCAGGGTGACTAATGAAAAACTGTTTTTT.

The chain couples TRBV28 to TRBJ2-4; no firm D call. CDR3 size: 14 residues. With 2 bases removed from V and 5 bases from J, the gap between germline ends came to 10 bases. Germline assignment: CDR1 MDHEN and CDR2 SYDVKM. This chain's CDR3 is CASSLPLTQNIQYF. The CDR3 DNA reads as TGTGCCAGCAGTTTACCACTAACACAAAACATTCAGTACTTC. Supplemented by reference TRBV28 and TRBJ2-4, the full variable domain reads DVKVTQSSRYLVKRTGEKVFLECVQDMDHENMFWYRQDPGLGLRLIYFSYDVKMKEKGDIPEGYSVSREKKERFSLILESASTNQTSMYLCASSLPLTQNIQYFGAGTRLSVL.

The chain joins TRBV7-9 to TRBJ2-3; either TRBD1 or TRBD2 may supply D (5 bases each). Trimming removed 8 bases from V and 8 bases from J, with 11 bases in between. CDR1 is SEHNR and CDR2 is FQNEAQ in the germline V gene (reference sequence). This CDR3 has 11 residues. CDR3 in DNA: TGTGCCAGCGGGACGGGTGGTACGCAGTATTTT. Protein product: CASGTGGTQYF.

This clonotype was found a few times. The chain carries TRBV20-1 and TRBJ1-2, with D tentatively TRBD1 (6 bases). Trimming took off 3 bases at V and 5 bases at J, with 22 bases between the two ends. Germline assignment: CDR1 DFQATT and CDR2 SNEGSKA (reference sequence). The CDR3 covers 16 residues. The CDR3 is CSARGARGGAGYGYTF. The CDR3 DNA follows: TGCAGTGCTAGGGGCGCAAGGGGGGGCGCTGGGTATGGCTACACCTTC.

The V and J genes are TRBV20-1 and TRBJ1-6, with 7 bases matching TRBD1. Germline assignment: CDR1 DFQATT and CDR2 SNEGSKA (reference sequence). There are 13 residues in the CDR3. V was clipped by 2 bases and J by 8 bases; unmatched bases: 3. CDR3 in DNA: TGCAGTGCTAGACGGACAGGAGATTCACCCCTCCACTTT. It translates to CSARRTGDSPLHF.

A few counts support this clonotype. This rearrangement joins TRBV6-2 or TRBV6-3 to TRBJ2-5; a weak D match, TRBD1 (5 bases). CDR3 length equals 13 residues. Trimming cost V 2 bases and J 7 bases, with 11 bases left between them. The germline V gene encodes CDR1 MNHEY and CDR2 SVGEGT. The CDR3 is CASSYEATGTQYF. For the CDR3, the DNA is TGTGCCAGCAGTTACGAGGCTACAGGGACCCAGTACTTC.

The V call is TRBV7-3, the J call TRBJ2-1; D is ambiguous. This CDR3 comprises 15 residues. Trimming took off 2 bases at V and 5 bases at J, with 13 bases between the two ends. Germline lookup yields CDR1 SGHTA and CDR2 FQGTGA. For the CDR3, the DNA is TGTGCCAGCAGCTTATGGGCCAATCTGGACAATGAGCAGTTCTTC. The encoded protein is CASSLWANLDNEQFF.

The chain is built from TRBV5-1 and TRBJ1-2; perhaps TRBD1 as D (5 bases). Germline V gene sequence: CDR1 SGHRS, CDR2 YFSETQ. V dropped 4 bases and J dropped 6 bases, with 19 bases sitting between them. The CDR3 loop spans 15 amino acids. This CDR3 reads CASSPGVLGVHGYTF. DNA for the CDR3: TGCGCCAGCAGCCCCGGAGTTTTGGGGGTCCATGGCTACACCTTC.